One and the same sample provided the 31 T cell receptor beta chains below, sequenced in a study of shared clonotypes between healthy human individuals (dated by TCRdb to 2019 to 2021). Library preparation was by the immunoSEQ multiplex PCR assay. TCRdb holds this immuneACCESS table with in-frame rearrangements only. Some clones are missing; in checked studies, unresolved V genes explain under half, and the rest has no known cause. The sample records 2.3 million or so clones, approximately 95% of which are singletons. The top ten constitute 0.39% of the sample. Sequenced sample: naive CD4+ T cells from PBMCs. Per the publication, the cell subset or site label means: CD45RA+ positively selected. The receptor source for this set is a man between 18 and 29 years old in good health. Some clones in this sample may be carry-over from other donors' samples.

The chain carries TRBV19 and TRBJ1-4, with unresolved D. Germline assignment: CDR1 LNHDA and CDR2 SQIVND (reference sequence). The CDR3 has 14 amino acids. V lost 10 bases to trimming and J lost 0 bases, with 12 bases between them. CDR3 protein: CANPEPATNEKLFF. In DNA form, the CDR3 reads TGTGCCAATCCGGAGCCAGCAACTAATGAAAAACTGTTTTTT.

This chain joins TRBV6-9 and TRBJ2-7, with D perhaps TRBD2 (7 bases). The germline V gene has CDR1 MNHGY and CDR2 SVAAGI. This CDR3 spans 13 amino acids. Trimming removed 8 bases at V and 5 bases at J, with 16 bases between. In nucleotides, the CDR3 is TGTGCCAGCGGATGGGGGGGCGTCAACGAGCAGTACTTC. It translates to CASGWGGVNEQYF.

The table lists this clone with a count of one. The V gene is TRBV6-5, the J gene TRBJ2-1; D not certain. Germline-derived CDR1 and CDR2 are MNHEY and SVGAGI. The CDR3 sequence is 14 residues long. The V end was cut by 0 bases, the J end by 8 bases, with 11 bases between. CDR3 sequence (DNA): TGTGCCAGCAGTTACTCGGGAACCGCCGATGAGCAGTTCTTC. It yields the protein CASSYSGTADEQFF.

The chain links TRBV19 to TRBJ2-3; 7 bases line up with TRBD1. V was pared by 1 base and J by 7 bases, with 2 bases of the junction left unmatched. Germline lookup yields CDR1 LNHDA and CDR2 SQIVND (reference sequence). This CDR3 spans 13 amino acids. The DNA of the CDR3 is TGTGCCAGTAGTATAGGACAGGGTAATACGCAGTATTTT. It is translated as CASSIGQGNTQYF.

The V and J genes are TRBV10-1 and TRBJ2-7; 10 bases are a match to TRBD2. After removal of 0 bases from V and 5 bases from J, the junction contained 7 bases not matched to a gene. The CDR3 loop spans 16 amino acids. The germline gives CDR1 WNHNN, CDR2 SYGVQD (reference sequence). The CDR3 protein is CASSESTSGMVDEQYF. CDR3 nucleotides: TGCGCCAGCAGTGAGTCCACTAGCGGGATGGTCGACGAGCAGTACTTC.

The chain employs TRBV2 and TRBJ2-1; 8 bases align to TRBD2. The germline gives CDR1 SNHLY, CDR2 FYNNEI. The V and J ends lost 6 bases and 4 bases, in that order; junction bases with no gene match: 11. This CDR3 has 16 amino acids. The CDR3 sequence is CASSSRRLAQYNEQFF. CDR3 nucleotide sequence: TGTGCCAGCAGCTCCCGGCGACTAGCGCAATACAATGAGCAGTTCTTC.

About this clone: A read error may account for a junction end that differs from germline. The chain recombines TRBV4-3 with TRBJ2-5, with 9 nucleotides matching TRBD1. The V gene's germline CDR1 is LGHNA and CDR2 YSLEER. The CDR3 consists of 13 residues. This chain's CDR3 is CASRQDRTGAQYF. In nucleotides, the CDR3 is TGCGCCAGCAGGCAAGACAGGACAGGGGCCCAGTACTTC.

J is TRBJ2-1 and V is TRBV25-1; D is undetermined. V was trimmed by 7 bases and J by 7 bases, leaving 8 bases between them. The germline gives CDR1 MGHDK, CDR2 SYGVNS. The CDR3 consists of 11 residues. This CDR3 reads CASISGNEQFF. In DNA, the CDR3 is TGTGCCAGCATCTCGGGTAATGAGCAGTTCTTC.

This clone turned up a few times. V is TRBV30 and J is TRBJ1-5, with D perhaps TRBD1 (5 bases). Trimming stripped 2 bases from V and 4 bases from J, with 15 bases between. This CDR3 comprises 15 residues. Germline V CDR1 and CDR2: GTSNPN, SVGIG (reference sequence). CDR3 sequence reads: CAWSKGGGQNQPQHF. CDR3 coding DNA: TGTGCCTGGAGTAAAGGAGGAGGACAAAATCAGCCCCAGCATTTT.

The rearrangement joins TRBV5-1 to TRBJ2-7; D is possibly TRBD1 (6 bases). V shed 2 bases and J shed 0 bases, with 9 bases lying between them. Germline lookup yields CDR1 SGHRS and CDR2 YFSETQ. This CDR3 has 14 residues. The DNA for the CDR3 is TGCGCCAGCAGCTTTAGGACAGACTCCTACGAGCAGTACTTC. Amino acid sequence: CASSFRTDSYEQYF.

On this clone: The identical CDR3 is also encoded by other nucleotide sequences in the sample. This chain connects TRBV7-2 to TRBJ2-5; D is undetermined. The CDR3 has 12 amino acids. In germline, CDR1 is SGHTA, CDR2 FQGNSA. V was clipped by 5 bases and J by 3 bases, with 7 bases between them. DNA for the CDR3: TGTGCCAGCAGCCCCCAGAAAGAGACCCAGTACTTC. It yields the protein CASSPQKETQYF.

In regard to this clone: This sample also contains other DNA sequences that code for the same CDR3. The chain employs TRBV28 and TRBJ2-2; D is unresolved. Trimming took off 6 bases at V and 1 base at J, with 6 bases between the two ends. From germline, CDR1 is MDHEN and CDR2 SYDVKM. This CDR3 is built from 13 residues. The CDR3 is CASSLRNTGELFF. For the CDR3, the DNA is TGTGCCAGCAGCCTCCGGAACACCGGGGAGCTGTTTTTT.

The chain employs TRBV5-1 and TRBJ1-1; weak D call: TRBD1 (6 bases). V shed 5 bases and J shed 0 bases, with 11 bases lying between them. Germline lookup yields CDR1 SGHRS and CDR2 YFSETQ. The CDR3 length is 14 residues. The CDR3 DNA reads as TGCGCCAGCAGTTACGACAGGTTGAACACTGAAGCTTTCTTT. Its translation is CASSYDRLNTEAFF.

This chain links TRBV10-3 with TRBJ1-1; TRBD1 might be the D (6 bases). V was trimmed by 8 bases and J by 1 base, leaving 14 bases between them. The CDR3 extends over 14 amino acids. The germline V gene encodes CDR1 ENHRY and CDR2 SYGVKD. The CDR3 DNA is TGTGCCATCGGTCTGACCAGGGGGAACACTGAAGCTTTCTTT. This codes for CAIGLTRGNTEAFF.

V usage is TRBV6-5 and J usage is TRBJ2-5; possibly TRBD2 for D (6 bases). The germline gives CDR1 MNHEY, CDR2 SVGAGI. This CDR3 contains 13 residues. V was shortened by 5 bases and J by 2 bases, with 9 bases between the two germline ends. The CDR3 coding sequence is TGTGCCAGCAGTAAGCGGGTTCAAGAGACCCAGTACTTC. Its translation: CASSKRVQETQYF.

CDR3 protein: CASSLYRSSYNEQFF. CDR3 DNA: TGCGCCAGCAGCTTATACCGGAGCTCCTACAATGAGCAGTTCTTC. The V and J genes are TRBV5-1 and TRBJ2-1, with D unclear. Germline-derived CDR1 and CDR2 are SGHRS and YFSETQ. V lost 2 bases and J 0 bases, leaving 9 bases between the germline ends. This CDR3 spans 15 amino acids.

V is TRBV18 and J is TRBJ2-7; tentatively, D is TRBD1 (6 bases). Germline loops: CDR1 KGHSH, CDR2 LQKENI. This CDR3 spans 15 amino acids. Trimming stripped 1 base from V and 3 bases from J, with 13 bases between. CDR3 sequence: CASSPQRAQGYEQYF. The CDR3 region has the DNA TGTGCCAGCTCACCACAGCGAGCACAGGGCTACGAGCAGTACTTC.

The V and J genes are TRBV5-4 and TRBJ2-6, with 11 bases identical to TRBD1. V was pared by 6 bases and J by 5 bases, with 7 bases of the junction left unmatched. CDR3 length: 16 residues. Germline V gene sequence: CDR1 SGHNT, CDR2 YYREEE (reference sequence). CDR3 nucleotides: TGTGCCAGCACGGGACAGGGGGGCTCCTGGGCCAACGTCCTGACTTTC. Residues: CASTGQGGSWANVLTF.

The chain uses TRBV6-4 and TRBJ2-1; TRBD2 is a possible D gene (6 bases). Trimming shortened V by 0 bases and J by 4 bases, and 13 bases separated the two germline ends. CDR3 length: 16 residues. The germline V gene has CDR1 MRHNA and CDR2 SNTAGT. CDR3 protein: CASSDSGLASYNEQFF. CDR3 nucleotide sequence: TGTGCCAGCAGTGACTCGGGGCTAGCGTCGTACAATGAGCAGTTCTTC.

The chain is built from TRBV5-4 and TRBJ2-7; D gene ambiguous. The CDR3 consists of 15 residues. Trimming pared 4 bases from V and 4 bases from J, leaving 18 bases between. CDR1 SGHNT and CDR2 YYREEE come from the germline V gene (reference sequence). CDR3 amino acids: CASSLLDGMTYEQYF. The DNA of the CDR3 is TGTGCCAGCAGCCTGCTGGACGGTATGACGTACGAGCAGTACTTC.

V usage is TRBV10-3 and J usage is TRBJ2-7; 10 positions match TRBD1. Germline V gene data show CDR1 as ENHRY and CDR2 as SYGVKD. The V gene end was trimmed by 4 bases and the J gene end by 6 bases; junction bases not matched to a gene: 6. The CDR3 totals 14 residues. Here the CDR3 reads CAISGDRGRGEQYF. DNA of the CDR3: TGTGCCATCAGTGGGGACAGGGGTCGGGGCGAGCAGTACTTC.

There are a few counts of this clone. The chain links TRBV27 to TRBJ2-1; D is possibly TRBD2 (5 bases). Germline V gives CDR1 MNHEY, CDR2 SMNVEV (reference sequence). The V end lost 3 bases, the J end lost 3 bases, and 15 bases lay between the germline ends. The CDR3 has 16 residues. CDR3 protein: CASSFPRTGNYNEQFF. The CDR3 DNA sequence: TGTGCCAGCAGTTTCCCTCGGACGGGAAACTACAATGAGCAGTTCTTC.

Turning to this clone: Its ends do not fully match the called genes, so a read error is possible. The chain uses TRBV5-1 and TRBJ1-4, with D maybe TRBD1 (6 bases). The CDR3 has 14 residues. Germline V lookup: CDR1 SGHRS, CDR2 YFSETQ. CDR3 DNA sequence: TGCGCCAGCAGGTTGGTGGGGGCTCGTGAAAAACTGTTTTTT. Translated, it gives CASRLVGAREKLFF.

This rearrangement joins TRBV19 to TRBJ1-1; D may be TRBD1 (6 bases). The CDR3 totals 15 residues. Germline V gene sequence: CDR1 LNHDA, CDR2 SQIVND (reference sequence). Trimming stripped 2 bases from V and 4 bases from J, with 14 bases between. CDR3 sequence (DNA): TGTGCCAGTAGTATACGAGGGGGGTTCGGCACTGAAGCTTTCTTT. Translation gives CASSIRGGFGTEAFF.

The chain couples TRBV27 to TRBJ2-3, with 10 bases identical to TRBD1. Germline V gene data show CDR1 as MNHEY and CDR2 as SMNVEV (reference sequence). This CDR3 contains 19 residues. Losses at the gene ends were 7 bases for V and 2 bases for J; bases not matched to a gene: 18. CDR3 sequence: CASKARQGARWVPTDTQYF. The CDR3 DNA reads as TGTGCCAGCAAAGCCCGACAGGGGGCGCGATGGGTCCCCACAGATACGCAGTATTTT.

A remark on this clone: Additional DNA sequences in this sample encode the identical CDR3. CDR3 bases: TGCGCCAGCAGTCCGACAGGGTCCGCCGATACGCAGTATTTT. It encodes CASSPTGSADTQYF. The genes are TRBV5-1 and TRBJ2-3, with 7 bases fitting TRBD1. With 5 bases clipped from V and 6 bases from J, the junction kept 9 bases outside the gene matches. Per the germline V gene, CDR1 is SGHRS and CDR2 is YFSETQ. The CDR3 is made up of 14 amino acids.

This chain uses TRBV2 with TRBJ1-1; tentative D call: TRBD1 (5 bases). Germline lookup yields CDR1 SNHLY and CDR2 FYNNEI. This CDR3 has 15 amino acids. Trimming left V 8 bases short and J 7 bases short, with 23 bases between. CDR3 sequence: CASVNLGGYQGEAFF. The CDR3, as DNA: TGTGCCAGCGTTAACCTGGGCGGCTACCAGGGTGAAGCTTTCTTT.

The table lists this clone with a few counts. In the same sample, other DNA sequences code for this CDR3. The CDR3 nucleotides are TGTGCCAGCAGTTCCGTCAATCAGCCCCAGCATTTT. Translation: CASSSVNQPQHF. The gene calls are TRBV28 and TRBJ1-5; D is unresolved. Trimming took off 4 bases at V and 3 bases at J, with 4 bases between the two ends. Germline V CDR1 and CDR2: MDHEN, SYDVKM. The CDR3 totals 12 residues.

The chain has TRBV2 and TRBJ2-1; D is perhaps TRBD2 (6 bases). Germline CDR1 and CDR2: SNHLY and FYNNEI. Trimming left V 1 base short and J 5 bases short, with 9 bases between. The CDR3 is 14 residues long. The CDR3, as DNA: TGTGCCAGCAGTGAAGGGAGGGATAACAATGAGCAGTTCTTC. Translated, it gives CASSEGRDNNEQFF.

The genes are TRBV6-5 and TRBJ1-2; 9 nucleotides align to TRBD1. CDR3 size: 15 residues. V shed 5 bases, J shed 5 bases, and the junction held 9 bases outside the gene matches. In germline, CDR1 is MNHEY, CDR2 SVGAGI. The CDR3 region is CASSNIQGAGYGYTF. The CDR3 nucleotides read TGTGCCAGCAGTAACATACAGGGGGCTGGTTATGGCTACACCTTC.

J is TRBJ2-7 and V is TRBV14; D unclear. The germline gives CDR1 SGHDN, CDR2 FVKESK. CDR3 length: 15 residues. V lost 2 bases and J lost 0, with 11 bases in between. The DNA for the CDR3 is TGTGCCAGCAGCCAAAACATATTCAGCTCCTACGAGCAGTACTTC. Its translation is CASSQNIFSSYEQYF.